Listed here are 32 T cell receptor beta chains from one sample, sequenced in a study of blood T cell repertoires in COVID-19. Assay used: immunoSEQ multiplex PCR; TCRdb lists only in-frame clones, some missing. This sample yields approximately 280,000 clones, of which roughly 89% are seen a single time; 1.7% belongs to the top ten. The sample consisted of PBMCs or T cells enriched from blood (not recorded which). The source of these receptors is a woman younger than 30 with acute COVID-19.

V usage is TRBV15 and J usage is TRBJ2-1; a possible D gene is TRBD2 (6 bases). V lost 0 bases to trimming and J lost 3 bases, with 15 bases between them. Germline V gene lookup returns CDR1 LNHNV and CDR2 YYDKDF (reference sequence). This CDR3 comprises 17 residues. The CDR3 nucleotides read TGTGCCACCAGCAGAGAAGACTCTGCGGGATACTACAATGAGCAGTTCTTC. The encoded protein is CATSREDSAGYYNEQFF.

CDR3 protein: CASSSSNTEAFF. The CDR3 bases are TGTGCCAGCAGCTCCTCCAACACTGAAGCTTTCTTT. The chain combines TRBV5-4 with TRBJ1-1; D remains unclear. Germline CDR1 is SGHNT and CDR2 is YYREEE (reference sequence). Trimming left V 3 bases short and J 2 bases short, with 5 bases between. The CDR3 has 12 residues.

The chain combines TRBV23-1 with TRBJ1-6; 8 bases line up with TRBD1. TRBV23-1 is assigned to the ORF class and has an uncertain function. V shed 0 bases, J shed 9 bases, and the junction held 13 bases outside the gene matches. The CDR3 spans 18 residues. This chain's CDR3 is CASSQSARDRSPLSPLHF. CDR3 in DNA: TGCGCCAGCAGTCAATCCGCCCGGGACAGGTCCCCACTTTCACCCCTCCACTTT.

The rearrangement uses TRBV27 and TRBJ1-1; D unclear. The CDR3 covers 16 residues. V gave up 2 bases and J gave up 3 bases, with 16 bases separating them. Germline V gene sequence: CDR1 MNHEY, CDR2 SMNVEV (reference sequence). CDR3 sequence reads: CASSLSFGSGDTEAFF. The CDR3 DNA is TGTGCCAGCAGTTTAAGCTTCGGAAGTGGAGACACTGAAGCTTTCTTT.

As concerns this clone: Its ends do not fully match the called genes, so a read error is possible. The chain combines TRBV30 with TRBJ2-7; 9 positions agree with TRBD2. The germline gives CDR1 GTSNPN, CDR2 SVGIG (reference sequence). CDR3 length equals 15 residues. CDR3 nucleotides: TGTGCCTGGAGTGGATTTGGGACTAGCAACTACGGGCAGTACTTC. Its protein product is CAWSGFGTSNYGQYF.

V gene TRBV5-1 combines with J gene TRBJ2-7; TRBD1 matches at 7 bases. Looked up from germline, CDR1 is SGHRS and CDR2 is YFSETQ. V gave up 5 bases and J gave up 1 base; unmatched junction bases: 6. The CDR3 runs 14 residues. The CDR3 region is CASRKGAVSYEQYF. The CDR3 DNA reads as TGCGCCAGCAGGAAGGGGGCAGTTTCCTACGAGCAGTACTTC.

This clone was seen only once. V usage is TRBV4-3 and J usage is TRBJ2-2; D is unclear. V was trimmed by 0 bases and J by 5 bases, leaving 13 bases between them. This CDR3 comprises 16 residues. Germline lookup yields CDR1 LGHNA and CDR2 YSLEER. CDR3: CASSQDRSERTGELFF. The CDR3 nucleotides are TGCGCCAGCAGCCAAGATAGGAGCGAGAGAACCGGGGAGCTGTTTTTT.

The chain is built from TRBV2 and TRBJ2-1, with 13 bases aligning to TRBD2. Trimming at V came to 6 bases and at J to 7 bases, leaving 6 bases not matched to a gene. This CDR3 region has 15 residues. Germline V gene data show CDR1 as SNHLY and CDR2 as FYNNEI. The CDR3 bases are TGTGCCAGCAGACGGGGGACTAGCGGGACGAATGAGCAGTTCTTC. Amino acids: CASRRGTSGTNEQFF.

This clone was recorded once. The chain combines TRBV25-1 with TRBJ2-5, with D unclear. Germline CDR1 MGHDK, CDR2 SYGVNS. Trimming pared 6 bases from V and 4 bases from J, leaving 6 bases between. The CDR3 length is 11 residues. The CDR3 bases are TGTGCCAGCAGGGAGCTAGAGACCCAGTACTTC. Its protein product is CASRELETQYF.

The chain recombines TRBV5-1 with TRBJ2-5; D is perhaps TRBD1 (6 bases). The ends were cut back, 5 bases at V and 6 bases at J, with 26 bases in the middle. The germline V gene encodes CDR1 SGHRS and CDR2 YFSETQ. The CDR3 runs 17 residues. The DNA of the CDR3 is TGCGCCAGCAGTTTAACAGGGTCACCCGCCGACTTCAAGACCCAGTACTTC. It translates to CASSLTGSPADFKTQYF. The entire variable domain, with the rest obtained from reference TRBV5-1 and TRBJ2-5, is as follows: KAGVTQTPRYLIKTRGQQVTLSCSPISGHRSVSWYQQTPGQGLQFLFEYFSETQRNKGNFPGRFSGRQFSNSRSEMNVSTLELGDSALYLCASSLTGSPADFKTQYFGPGTRLLVL.

The rearrangement joins TRBV5-6 to TRBJ2-1; D is undetermined. The germline V and J ends were trimmed by 1 base and 8 bases, with 10 bases remaining between them. Germline V lookup: CDR1 SGHDT, CDR2 YYEEEE. This CDR3 has 13 residues. CDR3 loop: CASSLPSSDEQFF. Written as DNA, the CDR3 is TGTGCCAGCAGCTTGCCCTCGTCGGATGAGCAGTTCTTC.

The J gene is TRBJ1-5, the V gene TRBV28, with 8 bases identical to TRBD1. Germline V gives CDR1 MDHEN, CDR2 SYDVKM. The length of the CDR3 is 18 residues. V shed 1 base and J 0 bases; nucleotides not matched to a gene: 8. The CDR3 nucleotides read TGTGCCAGCAGTTTATTTCATGACAGGGGTTATAGCAATCAGCCCCAGCATTTT. It codes for CASSLFHDRGYSNQPQHF. Full variable domain (outside the CDR3, taken from reference TRBV28 and TRBJ1-5): DVKVTQSSRYLVKRTGEKVFLECVQDMDHENMFWYRQDPGLGLRLIYFSYDVKMKEKGDIPEGYSVSREKKERFSLILESASTNQTSMYLCASSLFHDRGYSNQPQHFGDGTRLSIL.

J is TRBJ1-6 and V is TRBV11-2; a possible D gene is TRBD1 (5 bases). The V gene's germline CDR1 is SGHAT and CDR2 FQNNGV. V shed 2 bases and J shed 7 bases, with 9 bases lying between them. This CDR3 contains 14 residues. For the CDR3, the DNA is TGTGCCAGCAGCTTACGACAGATCAATTCACCCCTCCACTTT. It specifies CASSLRQINSPLHF.

The chain has TRBV3-1 (or the pseudogene TRBV3-2) and TRBJ1-3, with D possibly TRBD1 on 5 matching bases. Germline V gene data show CDR1 as LGHDT and CDR2 as YNNKEL (reference sequence). Trimming shortened V by 3 bases and J by 0 bases, and 12 bases separated the two germline ends. The CDR3 contains 16 residues. This CDR3 reads CASSHLQVFSGNTIYF. The DNA of the CDR3 is TGTGCCAGCAGCCACTTACAGGTTTTCTCTGGAAACACCATATATTTT.

This sequence joins TRBV10-3 and TRBJ2-1; tentatively, D is TRBD1 (6 bases). The ends were cut back, 6 bases at V and 5 bases at J, with 20 bases in the middle. Germline CDR1 is ENHRY and CDR2 is SYGVKD. The CDR3 sequence is 16 residues long. The CDR3 loop is CAISDIDRRENNEQFF. In nucleotides, the CDR3 is TGTGCCATCAGCGATATCGACAGGCGAGAGAACAATGAGCAGTTCTTC.

This clone was seen a single time. The chain's CDR3 is CASSYSLAGNEQFF. Here the CDR3 DNA reads TGTGCCAGCAGTTACTCGTTAGCGGGAAATGAGCAGTTCTTC. The chain links TRBV6-2 or TRBV6-3 to TRBJ2-1; 8 bases are a match to TRBD2. With 0 bases clipped from V and 7 bases from J, the junction kept 2 bases outside the gene matches. Per the germline V gene, CDR1 is MNHEY and CDR2 is SVGEGT. The CDR3 covers 14 residues.

The rearrangement joins TRBV19 to TRBJ2-1; the match to TRBD1 covers 10 bases. From germline, CDR1 is LNHDA and CDR2 SQIVND (reference sequence). With V trimmed by 7 bases and J by 2 bases, 5 bases remained unmatched. The CDR3 runs 15 residues. CDR3 DNA: TGTGCCAGTACCCAGACAGGGGGCACCTACAATGAGCAGTTCTTC. This sequence encodes CASTQTGGTYNEQFF.

J is TRBJ2-7 and V is TRBV3-1 (or the pseudogene TRBV3-2); the D gene is possibly TRBD1 (6 bases). Germline lookup yields CDR1 LGHDT and CDR2 YNNKEL (reference sequence). Trimming removed 4 bases at V and 6 bases at J, with 13 bases between. The CDR3 has 13 amino acids. This chain's CDR3 is CASSPQGPGEQYF. DNA of the CDR3: TGTGCCAGCAGCCCACAGGGTCCGGGCGAGCAGTACTTC.

Written as DNA, the CDR3 is TGTGCCAGCAGGAACCTCGGGACAGGGCGACACGAGCAGTACTTC. Protein sequence: CASRNLGTGRHEQYF. The chain couples TRBV6-5 to TRBJ2-7; 9 nucleotides align to TRBD1. V shed 6 bases and J 5 bases; nucleotides not matched to a gene: 11. The CDR3 has 15 residues. Germline loops: CDR1 MNHEY, CDR2 SVGAGI.

The chain couples TRBV3-1 (or the pseudogene TRBV3-2) to TRBJ2-1; 11 bases match TRBD2. The J segment lost 7 bases and the V segment lost 0 bases, leaving 17 bases of the junction unmatched. This CDR3 has 20 residues. Germline V gene lookup returns CDR1 LGHDT and CDR2 YNNKEL (reference sequence). The CDR3 here is CASSQEKAHPTSGSWNEQFF. CDR3 bases: TGTGCCAGCAGCCAAGAGAAAGCCCATCCCACTAGCGGGAGCTGGAATGAGCAGTTCTTC.

This sequence joins TRBV27 and TRBJ1-4; TRBD1 agrees at 8 bases. In germline, CDR1 is MNHEY, CDR2 SMNVEV (reference sequence). The CDR3 contains 19 residues. J lost 5 bases, V lost 2 bases, and 16 bases had no gene match. The CDR3 DNA reads TGTGCCAGCAGTTTACGTGGACAGGGCAACCAACTGAGAAATGAAAAACTGTTTTTT. Translated, it gives CASSLRGQGNQLRNEKLFF.

V usage is TRBV19 and J usage is TRBJ2-1; 7 nucleotides match TRBD2. The CDR3 has 17 residues. Trimming at V came to 5 bases and at J to 7 bases, leaving 17 bases not matched to a gene. Germline values: CDR1 LNHDA, CDR2 SQIVND (reference sequence). The CDR3 DNA is TGTGCCAGTAGTCTCCCGGAGGGAGGGAGACATCGTAATGAGCAGTTCTTC. It encodes CASSLPEGGRHRNEQFF.

This clone was seen just once. J is TRBJ1-1 and V is TRBV5-4; D may be TRBD1 (5 bases). Germline CDR1 SGHNT, CDR2 YYREEE (reference sequence). This CDR3 spans 15 amino acids. V gave up 4 bases and J gave up 5 bases, with 18 bases separating them. Written as DNA, the CDR3 is TGTGCCAGCAGCCCGATTGGTGGGGGGGGTACTGAAGCTTTCTTT. Amino acid sequence: CASSPIGGGGTEAFF. The complete variable domain, with remaining parts taken from reference TRBV5-4 and TRBJ1-1, reads ETGVTQSPTHLIKTRGQQVTLRCSSQSGHNTVSWYQQALGQGPQFIFQYYREEENGRGNFPPRFSGLQFPNYSSELNVNALELDDSALYLCASSPIGGGGTEAFFGQGTRLTVV.

The chain links TRBV11-2 to TRBJ2-3; possibly TRBD2 for D (5 bases). The germline CDR1 and CDR2 sequences are SGHAT and FQNNGV. Deletions cut 1 base from V and 1 base from J, with 12 bases between. The CDR3 covers 16 residues. In nucleotides, the CDR3 is TGTGCCAGCAGCTTAGGTTACGGACTTGGCACAGATACGCAGTATTTT. It encodes CASSLGYGLGTDTQYF.

The chain is built from TRBV7-9 and TRBJ2-7; the match to TRBD2 covers 7 bases. The CDR3 length is 15 residues. Unmatched junction bases numbered 10, after V lost 5 bases and J lost 3 bases. From germline, CDR1 is SEHNR and CDR2 FQNEAQ (reference sequence). The CDR3, as DNA: TGTGCCAGCAGCAGAGGGACTACCCTCCGCTACGAGCAGTACTTC. It yields the protein CASSRGTTLRYEQYF.

The J gene is TRBJ1-2, the V gene TRBV7-2; D not resolved. The CDR3 is made up of 16 amino acids. The germline V gene has CDR1 SGHTA and CDR2 FQGNSA. Between the trimmed V and J ends, which lost 2 bases and 7 bases, there was a span of 20 bases. The CDR3, as DNA: TGTGCCAGCAGCTTAAGAGGTTCAGGAGGGTTTGGTGGCTACACCTTC. This codes for CASSLRGSGGFGGYTF.

The J gene is TRBJ2-1, the V gene TRBV9, with a weak D call TRBD2 (6 bases). Deletions cut 10 bases from V and 1 base from J, with 12 bases between. This CDR3 has 13 amino acids. Germline-derived CDR1 and CDR2 are SGDLS and YYNGEE. CDR3 loop: CASREPSYNEQFF. The DNA of the CDR3 is TGTGCCTCTCGGGAGCCGTCCTACAATGAGCAGTTCTTC. Complete variable domain (other parts from reference TRBV9 and TRBJ2-1): DSGVTQTPKHLITATGQRVTLRCSPRSGDLSVYWYQQSLDQGLQFLIQYYNGEERAKGNILERFSAQQFPDLHSELNLSSLELGDSALYFCASREPSYNEQFFGPGTRLTVL.

The chain recombines TRBV25-1 with TRBJ1-1; 9 bases agree with TRBD1. CDR1 and CDR2 (germline): MGHDK, SYGVNS. This CDR3 spans 17 amino acids. V was pared by 2 bases and J by 6 bases, with 13 bases of the junction left unmatched. The CDR3 nucleotides are TGTGCCAGCAGTGAACTTGGAGCAACCGGGACAGGGCCTGAAGCTTTCTTT. Protein: CASSELGATGTGPEAFF.

The genes are TRBV6-2 or TRBV6-3 and TRBJ1-5, with D uncertain. The germline V and J ends were trimmed by 0 bases and 4 bases, with 13 bases remaining between them. The CDR3 extends over 16 amino acids. Germline V gene lookup returns CDR1 MNHEY and CDR2 SVGEGT. Here the CDR3 reads CASSYSRRAGNQPQHF. Written as DNA, the CDR3 is TGTGCCAGCAGTTACTCGAGGCGGGCCGGGAATCAGCCCCAGCATTTT.

The chain uses TRBV2 and TRBJ1-5, with D perhaps TRBD1 (6 bases). The V and J ends lost 2 bases and 3 bases respectively, with 11 bases between them. From germline, CDR1 is SNHLY and CDR2 FYNNEI. The CDR3 runs 15 residues. In nucleotides, the CDR3 is TGTGCCAGCAGTGAACCAGGGGTGGACAATCAGCCCCAGCATTTT. Residues: CASSEPGVDNQPQHF.

This chain links TRBV27 with TRBJ1-5; 11 bases map to TRBD1. The CDR3 extends over 14 amino acids. Losses at the gene ends were 4 bases for V and 7 bases for J; bases not matched to a gene: 3. The germline V gene encodes CDR1 MNHEY and CDR2 SMNVEV (reference sequence). The CDR3 protein is CASSSGTGGQPQHF. The CDR3 region has the DNA TGTGCCAGCAGTTCAGGGACAGGGGGGCAGCCCCAGCATTTT.

The V call is TRBV29-1, the J call TRBJ2-1, with TRBD1 identical over 12 bases. Germline V gene sequence: CDR1 SQVTM, CDR2 ANQGSEA. The length of the CDR3 is 14 residues. The ends lost 7 bases at V and 10 bases at J; junction bases unmatched: 11. The CDR3 loop is CSGLRGQGADEQFF. The CDR3 DNA is TGCAGCGGGCTGCGGGGACAGGGGGCGGACGAGCAGTTCTTC.